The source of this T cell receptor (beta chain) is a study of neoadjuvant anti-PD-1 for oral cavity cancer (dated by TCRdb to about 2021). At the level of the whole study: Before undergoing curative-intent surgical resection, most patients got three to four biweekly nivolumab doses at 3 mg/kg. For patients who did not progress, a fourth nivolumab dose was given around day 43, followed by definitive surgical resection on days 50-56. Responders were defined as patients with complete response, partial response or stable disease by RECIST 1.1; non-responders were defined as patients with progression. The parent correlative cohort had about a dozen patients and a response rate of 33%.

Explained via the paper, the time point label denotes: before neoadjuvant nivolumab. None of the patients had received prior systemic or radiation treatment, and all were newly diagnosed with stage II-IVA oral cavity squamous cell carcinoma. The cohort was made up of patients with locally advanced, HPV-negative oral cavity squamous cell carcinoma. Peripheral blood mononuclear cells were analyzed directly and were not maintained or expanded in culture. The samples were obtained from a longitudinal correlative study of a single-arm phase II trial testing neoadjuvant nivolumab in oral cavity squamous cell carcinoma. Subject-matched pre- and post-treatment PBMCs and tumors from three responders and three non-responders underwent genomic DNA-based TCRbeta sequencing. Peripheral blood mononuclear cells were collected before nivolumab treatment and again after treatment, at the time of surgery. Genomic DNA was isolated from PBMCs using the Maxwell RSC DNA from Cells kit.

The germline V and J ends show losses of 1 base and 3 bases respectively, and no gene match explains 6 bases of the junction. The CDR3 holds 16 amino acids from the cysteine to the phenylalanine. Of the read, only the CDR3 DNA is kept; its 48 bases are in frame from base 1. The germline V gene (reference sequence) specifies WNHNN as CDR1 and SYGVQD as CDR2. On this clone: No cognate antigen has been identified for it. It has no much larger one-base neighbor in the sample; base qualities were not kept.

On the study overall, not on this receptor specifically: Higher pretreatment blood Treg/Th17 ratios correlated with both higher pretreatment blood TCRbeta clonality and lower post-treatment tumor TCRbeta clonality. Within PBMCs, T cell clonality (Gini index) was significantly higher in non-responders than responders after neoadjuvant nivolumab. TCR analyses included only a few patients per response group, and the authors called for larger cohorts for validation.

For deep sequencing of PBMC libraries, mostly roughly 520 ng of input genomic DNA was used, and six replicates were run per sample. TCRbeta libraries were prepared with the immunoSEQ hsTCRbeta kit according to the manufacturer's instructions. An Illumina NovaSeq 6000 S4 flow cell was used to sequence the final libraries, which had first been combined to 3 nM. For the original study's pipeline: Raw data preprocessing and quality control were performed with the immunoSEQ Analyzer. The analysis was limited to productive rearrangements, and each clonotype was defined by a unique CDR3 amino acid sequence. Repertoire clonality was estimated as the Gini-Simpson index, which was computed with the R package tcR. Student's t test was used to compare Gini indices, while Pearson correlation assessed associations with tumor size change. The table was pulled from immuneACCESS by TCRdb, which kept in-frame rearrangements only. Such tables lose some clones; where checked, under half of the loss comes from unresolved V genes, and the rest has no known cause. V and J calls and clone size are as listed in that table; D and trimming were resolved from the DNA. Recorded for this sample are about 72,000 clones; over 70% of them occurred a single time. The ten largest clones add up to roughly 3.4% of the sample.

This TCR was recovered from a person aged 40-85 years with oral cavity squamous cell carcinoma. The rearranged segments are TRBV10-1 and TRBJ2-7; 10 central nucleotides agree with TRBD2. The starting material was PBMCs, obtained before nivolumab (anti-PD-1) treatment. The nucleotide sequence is TGCGCCAGCAGTGAGTTGAGGACTAGCGGCTTCTACGAGCAGTACTTC. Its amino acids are CASSELRTSGFYEQYF.